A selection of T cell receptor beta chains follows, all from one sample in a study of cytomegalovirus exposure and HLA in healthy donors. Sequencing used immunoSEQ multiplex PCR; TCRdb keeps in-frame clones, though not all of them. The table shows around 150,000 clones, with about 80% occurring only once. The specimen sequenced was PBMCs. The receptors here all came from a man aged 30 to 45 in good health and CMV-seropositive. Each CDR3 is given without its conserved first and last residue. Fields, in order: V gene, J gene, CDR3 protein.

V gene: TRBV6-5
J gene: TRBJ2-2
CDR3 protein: ASSYSRAVGTGELF

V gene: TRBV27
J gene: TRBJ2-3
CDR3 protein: ASSLSSGGGPTDTQY

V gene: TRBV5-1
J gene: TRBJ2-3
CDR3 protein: ASSLAGGDTDTQY

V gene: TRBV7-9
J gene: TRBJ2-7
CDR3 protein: ASSLQPGQGGSYEQY

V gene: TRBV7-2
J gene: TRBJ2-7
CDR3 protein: ASSLAPSLVEQY

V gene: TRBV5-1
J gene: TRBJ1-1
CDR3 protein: ASSPGQDRSAEAF

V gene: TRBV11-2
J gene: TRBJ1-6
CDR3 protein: ASRRVGANSPLH

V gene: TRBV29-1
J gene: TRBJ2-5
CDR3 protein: SVAVQGRETQY

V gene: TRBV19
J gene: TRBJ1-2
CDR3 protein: ASSVPTGQGAYGYT

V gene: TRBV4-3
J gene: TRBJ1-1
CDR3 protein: ASSRGQGDPEAF

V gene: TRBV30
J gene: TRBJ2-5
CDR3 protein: AWRAPRGRRETQY

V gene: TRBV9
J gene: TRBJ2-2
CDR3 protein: ASSVGGFAGELF

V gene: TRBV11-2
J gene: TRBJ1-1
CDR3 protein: ASSFDRVGTEAF

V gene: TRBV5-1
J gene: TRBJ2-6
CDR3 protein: ASSHDRGNGANVLT

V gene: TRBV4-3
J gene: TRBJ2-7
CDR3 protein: ASSQDRAGSYEQY

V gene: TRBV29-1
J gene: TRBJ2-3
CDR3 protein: SVAPGQGLTDTQY

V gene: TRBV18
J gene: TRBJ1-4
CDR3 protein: ASSPLGDVNEKLF

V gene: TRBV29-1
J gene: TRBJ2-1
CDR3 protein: SVATSGPYNEQF

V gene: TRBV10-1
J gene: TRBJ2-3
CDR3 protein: ASSPGTSGRTDTQY

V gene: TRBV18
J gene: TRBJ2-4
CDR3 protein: ASSPTGPGTEAIQY

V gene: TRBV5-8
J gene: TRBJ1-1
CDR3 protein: ASSLNVGTGLNTEAF

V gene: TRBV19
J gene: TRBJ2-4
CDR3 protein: ASSMEAGEGKNIQY

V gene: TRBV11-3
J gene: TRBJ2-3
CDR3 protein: ASSSLTADTQY

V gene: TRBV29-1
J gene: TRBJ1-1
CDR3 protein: SVNGGTEAF

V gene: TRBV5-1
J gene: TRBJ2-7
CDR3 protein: ASSLVVGGSYEQY

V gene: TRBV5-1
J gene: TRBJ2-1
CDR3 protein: ASSTYPSGGATDEQF

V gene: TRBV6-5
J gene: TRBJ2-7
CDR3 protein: ASSYSTSGVSYEQY

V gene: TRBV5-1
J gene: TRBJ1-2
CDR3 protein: ASSMDSNYGYT

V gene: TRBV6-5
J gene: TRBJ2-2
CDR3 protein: ASSSRTSGGAGELF

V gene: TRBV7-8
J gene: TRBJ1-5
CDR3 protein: ASSAFVEGNQPQH

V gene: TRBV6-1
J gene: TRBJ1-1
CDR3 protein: ASRPDRNTEAF

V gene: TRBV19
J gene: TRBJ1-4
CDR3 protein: ASSVQGFGEKLF

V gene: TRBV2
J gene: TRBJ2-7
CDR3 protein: ASSGLSGGAASYEQY

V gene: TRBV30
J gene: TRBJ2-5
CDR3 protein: AWSAGQGGKETQY

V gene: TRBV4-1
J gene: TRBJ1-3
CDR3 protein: ASSQTRDTRSGNTIY

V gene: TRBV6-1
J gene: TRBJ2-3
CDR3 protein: ASSEFGGRLPDTQY

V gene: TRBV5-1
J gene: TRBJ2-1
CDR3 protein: ASSLGPGQGADEQF

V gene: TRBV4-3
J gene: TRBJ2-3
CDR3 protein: ASSQAPTDTQY

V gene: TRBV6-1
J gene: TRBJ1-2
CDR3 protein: ASSEGSSANYGYT

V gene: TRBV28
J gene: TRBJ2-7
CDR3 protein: ASRGGSNEQY

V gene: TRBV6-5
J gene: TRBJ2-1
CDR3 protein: ASSRGLRGNNEQF

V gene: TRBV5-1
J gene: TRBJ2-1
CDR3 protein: ASSYSGNNEQF

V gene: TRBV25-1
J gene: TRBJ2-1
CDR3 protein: ASSEYRGSYNEQF

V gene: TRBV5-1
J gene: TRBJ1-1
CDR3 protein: ASSRDLGLTEAF

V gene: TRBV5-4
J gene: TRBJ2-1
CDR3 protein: ASSLGRGGRNEQF

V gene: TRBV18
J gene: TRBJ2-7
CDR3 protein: ASSPAQPGISGEQY

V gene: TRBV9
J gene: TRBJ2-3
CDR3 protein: ASSDTRGLDTDTQY

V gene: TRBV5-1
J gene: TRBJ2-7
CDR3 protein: ASSLTGQGDYEQY

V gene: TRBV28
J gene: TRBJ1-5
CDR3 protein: ASSGMEGEGQPQH

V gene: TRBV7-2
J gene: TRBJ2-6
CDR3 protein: ASSLVRQGLNSGANVLT

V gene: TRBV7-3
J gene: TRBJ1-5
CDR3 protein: ASSLISGLRRNQPQH

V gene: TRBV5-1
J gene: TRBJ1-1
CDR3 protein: ASSLGPVAEAF